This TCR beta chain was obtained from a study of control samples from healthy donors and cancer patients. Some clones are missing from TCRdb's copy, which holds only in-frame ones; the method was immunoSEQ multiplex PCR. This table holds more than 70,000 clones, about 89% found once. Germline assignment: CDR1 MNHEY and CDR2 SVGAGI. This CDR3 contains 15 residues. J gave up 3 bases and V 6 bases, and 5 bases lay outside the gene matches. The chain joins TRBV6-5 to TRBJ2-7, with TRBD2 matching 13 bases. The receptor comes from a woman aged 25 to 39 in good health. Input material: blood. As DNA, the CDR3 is TGTGCCAGCAGCCGAGGGACTAGCGGGGACTACGAGCAGTACTTC. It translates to CASSRGTSGDYEQYF.